This entry describes one T cell receptor beta chain. This sample was taken from a study of cytomegalovirus exposure and HLA in healthy donors. Use of 60 Vbeta and 13 Jbeta primers characterized the PCR. TCRdb keeps only in-frame clones here, not all; method: immunoSEQ multiplex PCR. Recorded for this sample: about 70,000 clones. V was cut by 3 bases and J by 3 bases, with 12 bases left in between. This CDR3 is 14 amino acids long. Germline CDR1 and CDR2: KGHSH and LQKENI. V usage is TRBV18 and J usage is TRBJ2-7; weak D call: TRBD2 (5 bases). This clonotype was obtained from a female donor in good health and CMV-seropositive. Sequencing was performed on PBMCs. The CDR3 DNA sequence: TGTGCCAGCTCACCGGACTTAATCGTCTACGAGCAGTACTTC. Translation: CASSPDLIVYEQYF.